Each of the 4 T cell receptor beta chains below was sequenced from the same sample in a study of T cell repertoires in cytomegalovirus infection (dated by TCRdb to about 2019). Sequencing instrument: Illumina HiSeq 1500. In-frame beta chains were kept once TCRdb had trimmed the public reads at Q25 with fastp and called clones with MiXCR. Rows are unified per CDR3 protein, each entry keeping the most common DNA and genes. The sample records some 100,000 distinct CDR3 sequences, less than 25% of which are singletons. The top ten clonotypes cover about two fifths of the sample. Sequenced: CD8+ T cells from PBMCs. The receptors derive from a human donor in good health (CMV status not recorded). Some clones in this sample may be carry-over from other donors' samples.

This clonotype was detected ten times or more. The rearrangement joins TRBV7-2 to TRBJ2-7, with no clear D. V shed 3 bases and J shed 0 bases, with 0 bases lying between them. This CDR3 has 11 amino acids. Germline V gene data show CDR1 as SGHTA and CDR2 as FQGNSA. CDR3 bases: TGTGCCAGCAGCTTCTCCTACGAGCAGTACTTC. This translates into CASSFSYEQYF.

V usage is TRBV14 and J usage is TRBJ1-1, with 9 bases fitting TRBD1. Looked up from germline, CDR1 is SGHDN and CDR2 is FVKESK. The CDR3 is made up of 16 amino acids. The trim removed 8 bases at V and 3 bases at J, leaving 13 bases unmatched. CDR3 amino acids: CASDTPGTGYHTEAFF. In nucleotides, the CDR3 is TGTGCCAGCGATACCCCCGGGACAGGGTATCACACTGAAGCTTTCTTT.

This clonotype has at least ten counts. The V gene is TRBV7-9, the J gene TRBJ2-3; no firm D call. Trimming took off 7 bases at V and 2 bases at J, with 10 bases between the two ends. CDR1 and CDR2 from the germline V gene are SEHNR and FQNEAQ (reference sequence). The CDR3 length is 13 residues. Here the CDR3 reads CASKVRITDTQYF. The CDR3 nucleotides read TGTGCCAGCAAAGTCAGGATCACAGATACGCAGTATTTT.

This clonotype has just a few counts. V gene TRBV29-1 combines with J gene TRBJ1-1; maybe TRBD1 (6 bases). Germline V gives CDR1 SQVTM, CDR2 ANQGSEA. CDR3 length: 14 amino acids. Trimming shortened V by 7 bases and J by 2 bases, and 17 bases separated the two germline ends. CDR3 DNA sequence: TGCAGCGCCGAAGGGGGGGGCTTTAACACTGAAGCTTTCTTT. Protein product: CSAEGGGFNTEAFF.